These T cell receptor beta chains were read from a single sample in a study of cytomegalovirus exposure and HLA in healthy donors. Method: immunoSEQ multiplex PCR; TCRdb's copy keeps in-frame clones and lacks some. In the table there are 57,000 or so clones, approximately 72% of which are singletons. Sequences were obtained from PBMCs. Receptors originate from a man aged 50 or older in good health and CMV-seropositive. The CDR3 runs from the conserved cysteine through the conserved F or W. A D gene is named only where the DNA matches it firmly. Clone size is shown for a subset of rows, as once, few, many or a class of expanded clone.

>TRBV29-1|TRBD1|TRBJ1-4|.
TGCAGCGTGGGGGGGTCGACAGGGGGAAGTGAAAAACTGTTTTTT
CSVGGSTGGSEKLFF
>TRBV4-3|.|TRBJ2-1|.
TGCGCCAGCAGCCAAGCTATGACTGTACTCATCTACCATGAGCAGTTCTTC
CASSQAMTVLIYHEQFF
>TRBV7-6|.|TRBJ1-5|.
TGTGCCAGCCGGGGGGTACAGGCAGGAACATTTCAGCCCCAGCATTTT
CASRGVQAGTFQPQHF
>TRBV7-9|TRBD2|TRBJ2-5|.
TGTGCCAGCAGTCGGACAGGCCCGACTAGCGGGCGCGCAGAGACCCAGTACTTC
CASSRTGPTSGRAETQYF
>TRBV18|TRBD1|TRBJ2-7|.
TGTGCCAGTTCAACAGGGGGCATGTACGAGCAGTACTTC
CASSTGGMYEQYF
>TRBV7-9|TRBD2|TRBJ2-7|.
TGTGCCAGCAGCCGTAGCGGGATTCGCTACGAGCAGTACTTC
CASSRSGIRYEQYF
>TRBV11-1|TRBD1|TRBJ1-1|.
TGTGCCAGCAGCTTAGGACAGGGCCCTGAAGCTTTCTTT
CASSLGQGPEAFF
>TRBV5-6|TRBD1|TRBJ1-6|.
TGTGCCAGCAGCTTGGGACAGGGAGGTTCACCCCTCCACTTT
CASSLGQGGSPLHF
>TRBV10-3|TRBD1|TRBJ1-2|.
TGTGCCACCAGTGAGGGGGACAGTAACTATGGCTACACCTTC
CATSEGDSNYGYTF
>TRBV19|.|TRBJ2-6|.
TGTGCCAGTAGTATCCCAGGGGTTACGGGGGCCAACGTCCTGACTTTC
CASSIPGVTGANVLTF
>TRBV11-2|.|TRBJ1-1|.
TGTGCCAGCAGCCATCTTCTAAGGAACACTGAAGCTTTCTTT
CASSHLLRNTEAFF
>TRBV2|TRBD1|TRBJ1-1|.
TGTGCCAGCAGTGAAGAGGGGACAGGGGAAGGGGCTGAAGCTTTCTTT
CASSEEGTGEGAEAFF
>TRBV7-2|TRBD2|TRBJ2-7|.
TGTGCCAGCAGCCTCGGACTAGCGGGAGTGTACTACGAGCAGTACTTC
CASSLGLAGVYYEQYF
>TRBV6-5|.|TRBJ1-2|few
TGTGCCAGCACCCTCGGGGAGGGAAACGGCTACACCTTC
CASTLGEGNGYTF
>TRBV6-6|.|TRBJ2-6|.
TGTGCCAGCAGTTACTCGAGTGGAGCGGGGGCCAACGTCCTGACTTTC
CASSYSSGAGANVLTF
>TRBV7-8|TRBD1|TRBJ1-3|.
TGTGCCAGCAGCCTACGGGACAGGGGAACGGTGTCCATCTCTGGAAACACCATATATTTT
CASSLRDRGTVSISGNTIYF
>TRBV5-5|.|TRBJ1-4|.
TGTGCCAGCATTGACCTAGGTGGCAGTGAAAAACTGTTTTTT
CASIDLGGSEKLFF
>TRBV11-2|.|TRBJ2-7|.
TGTGCCAGCAGCTTAGAAGGAGGGGTGCCCTACGAGCAGTACTTC
CASSLEGGVPYEQYF
>TRBV6-1|TRBD1|TRBJ1-2|few
TGTGCCAGCCGGGGACAGAGTATTTCCTATGGCTACACCTTC
CASRGQSISYGYTF
>TRBV4-1|.|TRBJ1-2|.
TGCGCCAGCAGCCAAGAATCCGGGGTGGGGTTCCACACCTTC
CASSQESGVGFHTF
>TRBV19|TRBD2|TRBJ2-1|.
TGTGCCAGTAGTATTAGCGGGAGGGCCTTTATGAGCTCCTACAATGAGCAGTTCTTC
CASSISGRAFMSSYNEQFF
>TRBV4-2|.|TRBJ2-7|.
TGTGCCAGCAGCCAAGAGAAGGCTAGTTATCGGTACGAGCAGTACTTC
CASSQEKASYRYEQYF
>TRBV15|.|TRBJ1-6|.
TGTGCCACCAGCAGAGAGTACGCCGGCCTCCACTTT
CATSREYAGLHF